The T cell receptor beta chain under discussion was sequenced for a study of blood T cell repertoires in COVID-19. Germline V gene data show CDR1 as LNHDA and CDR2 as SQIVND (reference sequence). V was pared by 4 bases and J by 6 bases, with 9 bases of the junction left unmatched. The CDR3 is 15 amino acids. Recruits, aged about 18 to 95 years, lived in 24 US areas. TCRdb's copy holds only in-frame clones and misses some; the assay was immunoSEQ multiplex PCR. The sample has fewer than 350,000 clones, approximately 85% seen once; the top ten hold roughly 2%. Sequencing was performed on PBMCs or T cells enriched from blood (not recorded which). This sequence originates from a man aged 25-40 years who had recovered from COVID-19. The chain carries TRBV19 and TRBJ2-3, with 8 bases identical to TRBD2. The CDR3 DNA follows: TGTGCCAGTAGTAGTGGCGGGGGGTCGGCGGATACGCAGTATTTT. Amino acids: CASSSGGGSADTQYF.